The T cell receptor (beta chain) under discussion was sequenced for a study of cytomegalovirus exposure and HLA in healthy donors. Whole-study findings and limits: CMV serostatus was the sole immune exposure data available.

Germline V gives CDR1 DFQATT, CDR2 SNEGSKA (reference sequence). This CDR3 comprises 11 residues. A note on this clone: Its antigen remains unidentified.

Use of 60 Vbeta and 13 Jbeta primers characterized the PCR. Measured with immunoSEQ multiplex PCR; TCRdb has only the in-frame clones, and not every one. The sample has approximately 70,000 clones, roughly 72% seen once. The chain has TRBV20-1 and TRBJ1-2; D is unresolved. The J call may be mistaken, given a closer DNA end match to TRBJ2-7. Sequenced: PBMCs. This TCR was sampled from a man aged 45 to 65 in good health and CMV-seronegative. Here the CDR3 DNA reads TGCAGTGCTCCCACATTAGTAAGACAGTACTTC. Its protein is CSAPTLVRQYF.